This TCR beta chain was sequenced for a study of T cell repertoires in ileal Crohn's disease (dated by TCRdb to the late 2010s). Regarding the study in general: Median disease duration was around 7.9 years, and roughly a third of patients were identified as active smokers at the time of surgery. The study sequenced about 180 mucosal samples from 57 patients, taken at several locations on the surgical specimen and at postoperative endoscopy. M6 samples were neoterminal ileum biopsies taken at postoperative colonoscopy. A Rutgeerts score above i0 was used to define endoscopic postoperative recurrence. TCR repertoire analysis was done in 55 to 70 Crohn's disease patients from a prospective multicentre cohort. The study was conducted in parallel with a multicentre cohort built to find predictors of early endoscopic recurrence after ileocolonic resection. Every patient underwent surgery because of a complication, which was stricturing disease in around 60% and penetrating disease in about 39%. Postoperative therapy was given to about half of the patients, with thiopurines administered to about a dozen patients and anti-TNF agents administered to some 17 patients. Here is what the overall study found, with its caveats: The timing of postoperative endoscopy varied within the first year after surgery, and the median delay was 6.9 months. Higher high-frequency clone percentages at surgery were associated with endoscopic recurrence; all patients with clonality above 26.8% (18/57) had recurrence. Compared with CD4 T cells, sorted CD8 T cells held more high-frequency clones, which suggests that the mucosal expansions were mostly CD8. A significantly higher proportion of clonal expansions was observed in active smokers at surgery than in non-smokers (about 25% vs 20%, p=0.02). Only a subgroup of patients, of unstated size, had their mucosal CD4 and CD8 T cells sorted and sequenced.

Approximately 550 nanograms of biopsy DNA per sample were submitted for commercial TCRB immunosequencing. Adaptive Biotechnology amplified CDR3 regions from genomic DNA with a two-step multiplex PCR that controlled for amplification bias. The first PCR used primers for every V and J gene segment; the second PCR added barcodes and Illumina adapters. An Illumina instrument was used to sequence the CDR3 libraries. The authors' analysis ran thus. The analysis used both the pipelines supplied by the vendor and custom analysis of the raw data in R/Bioconductor with R version 3.3.0. Clonality, which ranges from 0 to 1, was calculated as the inverse of the normalised Shannon entropy across all productive clones. High-frequency clones were defined as the share of the repertoire occupied by the top 100 clones, with only clones passing a 95% confidence test being retained. Overlap between samples was measured with the Morisita-Horn index, while repertoire diversity was measured with the Simpson index. Held by TCRdb, this immuneACCESS table contains in-frame sequences only and omits some clones. Under half of the omission traces to an unresolved V gene where checked; the cause of the rest is unknown. The V and J calls and the clone size are those of that table, but D and trimming were determined from the DNA. Recorded for this sample are about 10,000 clones; approximately 80% of them occurred a single time. The ten largest clones capture 18% of the sample.

This specimen's time point label, per the study, means: neoterminal ileum biopsy at postoperative endoscopy, about 6 months after surgery. To be eligible, patients had to be adults with ileal or ileocolonic Crohn's disease and an indication for ileocolonic resection. Whole ileal mucosal biopsies were stored frozen at -80°C before DNA extraction. Genomic DNA was extracted from frozen whole biopsies using a TRizol-based method and was quantified with a NanoDrop 2000 spectrophotometer. V is clipped by 6 bases and J by 6 bases, and the sequence between their germline boundaries is 14 bases long. For CDR1 and CDR2, the germline V gene lists SGHTA and FQGNSA. From its cysteine to its phenylalanine, the CDR3 spans 14 amino acids. The entry retains the CDR3 DNA only, 42 bases that are in frame from base 1. This clone showed up just a few times. Its antigen is not yet known. One base away there is no much larger clone; base qualities are not given.

This sequence uses TRBV7-2 and TRBJ2-2, with a tentative D gene TRBD1 over 6 matching bases. The sample taken for sequencing was ileal tissue. The TCR was taken from an adult with Crohn's disease. The sequenced DNA: TGTGCCAGCAGAGCACAGGGTGTGGCCGGGGAGCTGTTTTTT. This yields the protein CASRAQGVAGELFF.